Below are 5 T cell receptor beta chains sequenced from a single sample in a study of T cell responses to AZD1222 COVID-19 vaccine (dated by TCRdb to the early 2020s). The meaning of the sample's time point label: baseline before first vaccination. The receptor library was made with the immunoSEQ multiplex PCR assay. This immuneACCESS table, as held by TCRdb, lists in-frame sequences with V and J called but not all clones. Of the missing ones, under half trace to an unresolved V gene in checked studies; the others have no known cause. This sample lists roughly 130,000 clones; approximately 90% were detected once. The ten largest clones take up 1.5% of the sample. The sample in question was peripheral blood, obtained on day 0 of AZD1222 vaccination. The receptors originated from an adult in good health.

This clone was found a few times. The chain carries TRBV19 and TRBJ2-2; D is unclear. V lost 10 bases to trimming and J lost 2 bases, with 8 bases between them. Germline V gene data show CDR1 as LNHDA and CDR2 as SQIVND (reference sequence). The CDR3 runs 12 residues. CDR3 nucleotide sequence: TGTGCCACGACTCCTAACACCGGGGAGCTGTTTTTT. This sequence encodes CATTPNTGELFF. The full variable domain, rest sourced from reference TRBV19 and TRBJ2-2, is DGGITQSPKYLFRKEGQNVTLSCEQNLNHDAMYWYRQDPGQGLRLIYYSQIVNDFQKGDIAEGYSVSREKKESFPLTVTSAQKNPTAFYLCATTPNTGELFFGEGSRLTVL.

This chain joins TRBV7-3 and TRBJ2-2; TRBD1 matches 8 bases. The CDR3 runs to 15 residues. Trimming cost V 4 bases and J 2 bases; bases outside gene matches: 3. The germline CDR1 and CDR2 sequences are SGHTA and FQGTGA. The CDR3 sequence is CASSSGGFNTGELFF. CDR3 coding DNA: TGTGCCAGCAGCTCAGGGGGCTTTAACACCGGGGAGCTGTTTTTT.

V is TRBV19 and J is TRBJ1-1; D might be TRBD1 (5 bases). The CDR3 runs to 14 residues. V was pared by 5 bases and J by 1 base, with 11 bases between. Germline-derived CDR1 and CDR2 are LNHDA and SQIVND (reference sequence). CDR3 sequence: CASSLGLTNTEAFF. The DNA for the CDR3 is TGTGCCAGTAGTCTGGGACTTACGAACACTGAAGCTTTCTTT.

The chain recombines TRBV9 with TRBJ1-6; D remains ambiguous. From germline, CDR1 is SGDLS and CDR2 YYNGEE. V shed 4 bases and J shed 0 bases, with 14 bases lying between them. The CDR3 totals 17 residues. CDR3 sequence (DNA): TGTGCCAGCAGCATGCTTGCAAGGTACTCCTATAATTCACCCCTCCACTTT. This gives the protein CASSMLARYSYNSPLHF.

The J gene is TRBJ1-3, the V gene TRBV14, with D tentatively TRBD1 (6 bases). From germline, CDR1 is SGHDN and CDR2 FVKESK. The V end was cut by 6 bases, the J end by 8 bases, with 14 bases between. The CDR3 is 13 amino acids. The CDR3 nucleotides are TGTGCCAGCAGGAACCAGGGGACGGACACCATATATTTT. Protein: CASRNQGTDTIYF.